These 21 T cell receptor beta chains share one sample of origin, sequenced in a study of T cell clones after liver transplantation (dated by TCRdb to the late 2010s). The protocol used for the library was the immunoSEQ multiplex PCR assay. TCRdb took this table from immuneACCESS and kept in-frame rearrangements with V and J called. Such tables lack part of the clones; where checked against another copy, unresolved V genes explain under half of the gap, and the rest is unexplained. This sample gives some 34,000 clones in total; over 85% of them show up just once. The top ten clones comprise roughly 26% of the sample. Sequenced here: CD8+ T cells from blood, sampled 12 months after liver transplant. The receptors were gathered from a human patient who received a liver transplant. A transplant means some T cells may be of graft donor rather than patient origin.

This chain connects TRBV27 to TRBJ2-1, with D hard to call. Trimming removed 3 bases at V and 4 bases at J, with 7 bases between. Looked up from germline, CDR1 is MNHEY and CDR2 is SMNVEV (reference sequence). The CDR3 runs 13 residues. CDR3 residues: CASSLSLYNEQFF. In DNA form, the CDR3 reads TGTGCCAGCAGTTTGAGTTTGTACAATGAGCAGTTCTTC.

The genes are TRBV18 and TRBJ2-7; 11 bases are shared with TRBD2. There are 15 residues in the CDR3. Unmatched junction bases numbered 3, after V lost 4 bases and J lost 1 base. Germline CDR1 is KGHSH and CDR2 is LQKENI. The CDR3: CASSLGTSGSYEQYF. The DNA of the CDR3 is TGTGCCAGCTCACTCGGGACTAGCGGTTCCTACGAGCAGTACTTC.

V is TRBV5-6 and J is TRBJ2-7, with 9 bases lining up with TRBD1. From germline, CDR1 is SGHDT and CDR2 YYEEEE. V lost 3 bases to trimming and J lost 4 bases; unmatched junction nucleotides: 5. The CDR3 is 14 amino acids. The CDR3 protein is CASSWGTGRYEQYF. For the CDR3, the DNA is TGTGCCAGCAGCTGGGGGACAGGGAGGTACGAGCAGTACTTC.

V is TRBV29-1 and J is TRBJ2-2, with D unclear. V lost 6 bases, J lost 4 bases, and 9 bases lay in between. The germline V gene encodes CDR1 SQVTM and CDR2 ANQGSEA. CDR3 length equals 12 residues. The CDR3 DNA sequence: TGCAGCGTCGGCCACCCCACCGGGGAGCTGTTTTTT. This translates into CSVGHPTGELFF.

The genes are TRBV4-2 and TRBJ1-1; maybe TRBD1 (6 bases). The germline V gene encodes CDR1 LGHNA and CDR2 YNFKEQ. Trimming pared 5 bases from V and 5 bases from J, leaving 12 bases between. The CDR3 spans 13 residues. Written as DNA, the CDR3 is TGTGCCAGCAGCACCATAGGGGGGACTGAAGCTTTCTTT. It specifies CASSTIGGTEAFF.

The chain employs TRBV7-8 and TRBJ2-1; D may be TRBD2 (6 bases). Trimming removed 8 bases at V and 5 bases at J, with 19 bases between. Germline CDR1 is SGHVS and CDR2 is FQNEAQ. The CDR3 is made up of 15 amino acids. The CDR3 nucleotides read TGTGCCAGCGTCCTTTGGCGGGGCCAACACAATGAGCAGTTCTTC. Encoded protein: CASVLWRGQHNEQFF.

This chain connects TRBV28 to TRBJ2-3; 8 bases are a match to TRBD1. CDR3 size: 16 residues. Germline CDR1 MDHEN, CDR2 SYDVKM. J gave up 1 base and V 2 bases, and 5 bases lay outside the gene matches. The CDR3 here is CASSLPTGEGTDTQYF. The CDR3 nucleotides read TGTGCCAGCAGTTTACCGACAGGGGAGGGCACAGATACGCAGTATTTT.

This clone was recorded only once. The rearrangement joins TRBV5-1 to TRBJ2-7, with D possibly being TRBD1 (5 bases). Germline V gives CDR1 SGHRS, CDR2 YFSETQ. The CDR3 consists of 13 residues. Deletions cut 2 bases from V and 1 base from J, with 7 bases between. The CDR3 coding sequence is TGCGCCAGCAGCTTCCGACAGTCCTACGAGCAGTACTTC. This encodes CASSFRQSYEQYF.

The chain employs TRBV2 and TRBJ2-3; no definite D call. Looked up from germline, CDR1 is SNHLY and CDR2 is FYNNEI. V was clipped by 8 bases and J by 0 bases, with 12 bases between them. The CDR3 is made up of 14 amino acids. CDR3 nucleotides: TGTGCCAGCTGGAGTGTTTCCAGCACAGATACGCAGTATTTT. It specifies CASWSVSSTDTQYF.

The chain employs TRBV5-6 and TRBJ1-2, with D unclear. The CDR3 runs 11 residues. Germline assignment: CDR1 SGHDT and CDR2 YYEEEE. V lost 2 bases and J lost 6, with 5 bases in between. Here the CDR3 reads CASSLSDGYTF. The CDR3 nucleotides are TGTGCCAGCAGCTTATCGGATGGCTACACCTTC. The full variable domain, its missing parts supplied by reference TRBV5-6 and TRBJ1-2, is DAGVTQSPTHLIKTRGQQVTLRCSPKSGHDTVSWYQQALGQGPQFIFQYYEEEERQRGNFPDRFSGHQFPNYSSELNVNALLLGDSALYLCASSLSDGYTFGSGTRLTVV.

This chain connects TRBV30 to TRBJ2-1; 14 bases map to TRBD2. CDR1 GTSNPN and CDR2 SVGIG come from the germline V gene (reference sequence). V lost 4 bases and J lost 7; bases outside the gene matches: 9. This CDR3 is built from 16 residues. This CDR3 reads CAWTFPGTSGSNEQFF. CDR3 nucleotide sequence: TGTGCCTGGACCTTCCCCGGGACTAGCGGGAGTAATGAGCAGTTCTTC.

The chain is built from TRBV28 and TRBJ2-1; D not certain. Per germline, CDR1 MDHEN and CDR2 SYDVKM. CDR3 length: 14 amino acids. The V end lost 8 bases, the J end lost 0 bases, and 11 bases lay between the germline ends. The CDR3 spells CASCGMRSYNEQFF. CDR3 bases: TGTGCCAGCTGTGGGATGCGCTCCTACAATGAGCAGTTCTTC.

The CDR3 DNA reads as TGCGCCAGCAGCGCAAGCTCCCCGGGGCTCGGCTATGGCTACACCTTC. Its translation: CASSASSPGLGYGYTF. The chain uses TRBV4-1 and TRBJ1-2; D perhaps matches TRBD1 (5 bases). Germline V CDR1 and CDR2: MGHRA, YSYEKL. CDR3 length: 16 residues. The ends were cut back, 5 bases at V and 4 bases at J, with 20 bases in the middle.

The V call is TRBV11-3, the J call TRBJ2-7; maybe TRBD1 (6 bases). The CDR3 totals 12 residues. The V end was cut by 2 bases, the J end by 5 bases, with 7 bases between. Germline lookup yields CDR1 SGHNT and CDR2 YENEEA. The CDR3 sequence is CASSLNRDEQYF. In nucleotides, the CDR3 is TGTGCCAGCAGCTTAAACAGGGACGAGCAGTACTTC.

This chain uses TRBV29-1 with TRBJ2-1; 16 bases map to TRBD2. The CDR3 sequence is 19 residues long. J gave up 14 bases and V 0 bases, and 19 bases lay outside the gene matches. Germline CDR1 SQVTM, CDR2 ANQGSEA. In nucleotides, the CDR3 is TGCAGCGTTGAAGAACTGGGTACCGGGACTAGCGGGAGGGCCGTCTGGGAGTTCTTC. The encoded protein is CSVEELGTGTSGRAVWEFF.

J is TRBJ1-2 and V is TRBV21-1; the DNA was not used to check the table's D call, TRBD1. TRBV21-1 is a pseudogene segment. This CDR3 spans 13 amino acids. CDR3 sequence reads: CANHREYYYGYTF. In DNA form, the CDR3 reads TGTGCCAACCACAGGGAGTACTACTATGGCTACACCTTC.

CDR3 in amino acids: CASSQDFPGTGGWGYTF. CDR3 DNA sequence: TGTGCCAGCAGCCAAGATTTTCCCGGGACAGGGGGCTGGGGCTACACCTTC. This chain links TRBV14 with TRBJ1-2, with 12 bases fitting TRBD1. The CDR3 is 17 amino acids. The V segment lost 0 bases and the J segment 8 bases; nucleotides outside the gene matches: 10. The germline V gene has CDR1 SGHDN and CDR2 FVKESK.

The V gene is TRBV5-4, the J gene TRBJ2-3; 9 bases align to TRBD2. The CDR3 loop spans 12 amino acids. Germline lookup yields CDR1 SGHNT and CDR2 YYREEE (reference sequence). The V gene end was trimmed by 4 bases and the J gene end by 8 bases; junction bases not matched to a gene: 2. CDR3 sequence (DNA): TGTGCCAGCAGCGATAGCGGGAGTACGCAGTATTTT. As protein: CASSDSGSTQYF.

The chain's CDR3 is CASSSASFNEKLFF. CDR3 nucleotides: TGTGCCAGCAGTTCAGCCAGCTTTAATGAAAAACTGTTTTTT. The chain combines TRBV27 with TRBJ1-4; D unclear. CDR1 and CDR2 from the germline V gene are MNHEY and SMNVEV (reference sequence). This CDR3 contains 14 residues. The V and J ends lost 4 bases and 4 bases respectively, with 10 bases between them.

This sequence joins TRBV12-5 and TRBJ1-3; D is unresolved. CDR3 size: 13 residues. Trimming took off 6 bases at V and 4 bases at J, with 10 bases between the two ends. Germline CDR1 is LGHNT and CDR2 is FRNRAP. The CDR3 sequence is CASGWDLGNTIYF. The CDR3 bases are TGTGCTAGTGGCTGGGATTTGGGAAACACCATATATTTT. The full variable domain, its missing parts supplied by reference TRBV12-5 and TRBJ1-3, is DARVTQTPRHKVTEMGQEVTMRCQPILGHNTVFWYRQTMMQGLELLAYFRNRAPLDDSGMPKDRFSAEMPDATLATLKIQPSEPRDSAVYFCASGWDLGNTIYFGEGSWLTVV.

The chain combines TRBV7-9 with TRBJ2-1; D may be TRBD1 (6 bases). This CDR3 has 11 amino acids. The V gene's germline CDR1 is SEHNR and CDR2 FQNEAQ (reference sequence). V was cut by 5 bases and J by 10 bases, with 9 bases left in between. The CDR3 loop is CASSKDREQFF. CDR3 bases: TGTGCCAGCAGCAAAGACAGGGAGCAGTTCTTC. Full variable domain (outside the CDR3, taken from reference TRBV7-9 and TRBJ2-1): DTGVSQNPRHKITKRGQNVTFRCDPISEHNRLYWYRQTLGQGPEFLTYFQNEAQLEKSRLLSDRFSAERPKGSFSTLEIQRTEQGDSAMYLCASSKDREQFFGPGTRLTVL.